Following are 18 T cell receptor beta chains from one sample sequenced in a study of shared T cell receptors in the human thymus. Only in-frame clones appear in the TCRdb table, and some are missing; sequencing was by immunoSEQ multiplex PCR. The sample includes 500,000 to 550,000 clones, approximately 80% seen only once; the top ten take around 0.013%. The sample also formed part of further work on human thymus T cells.

Source material: thymocytes. The receptors stem from a boy less than two years old with a congenital heart defect.

The chain couples TRBV30 to TRBJ1-3, with D possibly being TRBD1 (6 bases). Trimming left V 5 bases short and J 0 bases short, with 8 bases between. The germline gives CDR1 GTSNPN, CDR2 SVGIG (reference sequence). This CDR3 comprises 13 residues. CDR3 coding DNA: TGTGCCTGGGGGGGCCGCTCTGGAAACACCATATATTTT. This encodes CAWGGRSGNTIYF.

The chain joins TRBV9 to TRBJ1-2; possible D gene TRBD1, 6 bases. This CDR3 is 15 amino acids long. V was pared by 1 base and J by 3 bases, with 13 bases between. CDR1 SGDLS and CDR2 YYNGEE come from the germline V gene. The DNA for the CDR3 is TGTGCCAGCAGCGTAAAGGGCAGGGGAGACTATGGCTACACCTTC. Translation: CASSVKGRGDYGYTF.

This clone was seen more than once but under ten times. V usage is TRBV2 and J usage is TRBJ2-5; the D gene is possibly TRBD1 (5 bases). CDR1 is SNHLY and CDR2 is FYNNEI in the germline V gene. V was cut by 7 bases and J by 1 base, with 10 bases left in between. This CDR3 spans 13 amino acids. CDR3 sequence: CASKDILQETQYF. The CDR3 coding sequence is TGTGCCAGCAAGGACATACTCCAAGAGACCCAGTACTTC.

The gene calls are TRBV7-9 and TRBJ2-5; D may be TRBD1 (6 bases). Trimming cost V 3 bases and J 2 bases, with 13 bases left between them. CDR1 SEHNR and CDR2 FQNEAQ come from the germline V gene (reference sequence). The CDR3 totals 15 residues. The CDR3 bases are TGTGCCAGCAGCTTCCCGGGACAATCGCAAGAGACCCAGTACTTC. Its protein is CASSFPGQSQETQYF.

V usage is TRBV4-1 and J usage is TRBJ2-1, with TRBD2 as a possible D gene (6 bases). The germline V gene encodes CDR1 MGHRA and CDR2 YSYEKL. Trimming left V 1 base short and J 9 bases short, with 7 bases between. This CDR3 region has 12 residues. The CDR3 sequence: CASSQGGGEQFF. The CDR3 bases are TGCGCCAGCAGCCAAGGGGGAGGTGAGCAGTTCTTC.

This chain connects TRBV4-2 to TRBJ2-7; 9 bases are shared with TRBD2. This CDR3 has 15 residues. J lost 6 bases, V lost 4 bases, and 10 bases had no gene match. Germline V gene sequence: CDR1 LGHNA, CDR2 YNFKEQ. The DNA for the CDR3 is TGTGCCAGCAGCCCAAGCCGCGGGAGGGGGGGCGAGCAGTACTTC. This codes for CASSPSRGRGGEQYF.

V and J are TRBV19 and TRBJ2-1; possibly TRBD1 for D (5 bases). The ends were cut back, 7 bases at V and 5 bases at J, with 15 bases in the middle. CDR3 size: 14 residues. In germline, CDR1 is LNHDA, CDR2 SQIVND (reference sequence). The DNA for the CDR3 is TGTGCCAGTAAGGCGCAGGGTGGAGACAATGAGCAGTTCTTC. As protein: CASKAQGGDNEQFF.

This clone was detected only a few times. The chain uses TRBV19 and TRBJ2-2, with D uncertain. From germline, CDR1 is LNHDA and CDR2 SQIVND (reference sequence). Trimming shortened V by 9 bases and J by 2 bases, and 10 bases separated the two germline ends. The CDR3 runs to 13 residues. The CDR3 here is CASRTTNTGELFF. The CDR3, as DNA: TGTGCCAGCCGAACAACCAACACCGGGGAGCTGTTTTTT.

The rearrangement joins TRBV5-1 to TRBJ2-5; D might be TRBD2 (7 bases). This CDR3 region has 15 residues. V was shortened by 6 bases and J by 0 bases, with 15 bases between the two germline ends. Per the germline V gene, CDR1 is SGHRS and CDR2 is YFSETQ. The CDR3: CASTLGGGHQETQYF. Written as DNA, the CDR3 is TGCGCCAGCACCCTAGGGGGGGGGCACCAAGAGACCCAGTACTTC.

This sequence joins TRBV10-2 and TRBJ2-1, with TRBD2 matching 11 bases. The V segment lost 6 bases and the J segment 9 bases; nucleotides outside the gene matches: 7. CDR1 WSHSY and CDR2 SAAADI come from the germline V gene. The CDR3 is made up of 14 amino acids. CDR3 in amino acids: CASRLTSGICEQFF. The CDR3 bases are TGCGCCAGCAGGTTGACTAGCGGGATCTGTGAGCAGTTCTTC.

The chain links TRBV4-3 to TRBJ2-7; D may be TRBD2 (6 bases). The V and J ends lost 2 bases and 5 bases respectively, with 28 bases between them. Germline CDR1 and CDR2: LGHNA and YSLEER. There are 19 residues in the CDR3. Written as DNA, the CDR3 is TGCGCCAGCAGCCAAACAAGAGACCCTGGGGGGTATGGCGTACACGAGCAGTACTTC. Protein: CASSQTRDPGGYGVHEQYF.

The V gene is TRBV4-2, the J gene TRBJ2-5; D gene unclear. The CDR3 length is 13 residues. V lost 4 bases, J lost 4 bases, and 10 bases lay in between. Germline V gene data show CDR1 as LGHNA and CDR2 as YNFKEQ. This chain's CDR3 is CASSLSRIETQYF. The CDR3 DNA reads as TGTGCCAGCAGCCTTTCTAGAATAGAGACCCAGTACTTC.

This clone appeared once. The chain couples TRBV4-1 to TRBJ2-7; 10 bases align to TRBD2. This CDR3 contains 17 residues. The V gene's germline CDR1 is MGHRA and CDR2 YSYEKL. The trim removed 2 bases at V and 0 bases at J, leaving 7 bases unmatched. For the CDR3, the DNA is TGCGCCAGCAGCCAATGGGCTAGCGGGAGAAGCTCCTACGAGCAGTACTTC. It codes for CASSQWASGRSSYEQYF.

V and J are TRBV29-1 and TRBJ2-2, with 7 nucleotides matching TRBD2. J gave up 6 bases and V 6 bases, and 7 bases lay outside the gene matches. The CDR3 extends over 13 amino acids. CDR1 is SQVTM, CDR2 ANQGSEA, per germline. The CDR3 protein is CSVGGEGAGELFF. The DNA for the CDR3 is TGCAGCGTGGGGGGGGAGGGAGCCGGGGAGCTGTTTTTT.

The chain joins TRBV7-9 to TRBJ2-7, with 10 bases lining up with TRBD2. Trimming removed 4 bases from V and 1 base from J; junction bases left unmatched: 10. Per germline, CDR1 SEHNR and CDR2 FQNEAQ (reference sequence). The CDR3 extends over 17 amino acids. The CDR3 protein is CASSSTRGLARSYEQYF. CDR3 sequence (DNA): TGTGCCAGCAGCTCTACTCGGGGACTAGCGCGTTCCTACGAGCAGTACTTC.

This clone was seen only once. The chain recombines TRBV5-1 with TRBJ1-4; TRBD1 matches 8 bases. Germline CDR1 is SGHRS and CDR2 is YFSETQ. V shed 2 bases and J 9 bases; nucleotides not matched to a gene: 12. CDR3 length: 16 amino acids. The CDR3 protein is CASSFPTGGLRQKLFF. The CDR3 nucleotides read TGCGCCAGCAGCTTCCCCACAGGGGGGTTACGGCAAAAACTGTTTTTT.

The rearrangement links TRBV9 to TRBJ1-2; TRBD1 is a possible D gene (6 bases). CDR1 SGDLS and CDR2 YYNGEE come from the germline V gene. The CDR3 sequence is 14 residues long. V lost 2 bases and J lost 6, with 14 bases in between. The CDR3 protein is CASSVNRARDGYTF. CDR3 coding DNA: TGTGCCAGCAGCGTTAACAGGGCCCGCGATGGCTACACCTTC.

The chain employs TRBV7-9 and TRBJ2-1; TRBD2 agrees at 13 bases. Unmatched junction bases numbered 5, after V lost 2 bases and J lost 7 bases. Germline V lookup: CDR1 SEHNR, CDR2 FQNEAQ (reference sequence). CDR3 length: 16 amino acids. The CDR3 sequence is CASSLKLAGGGNEQFF. The CDR3 DNA reads as TGTGCCAGCAGCTTAAAACTAGCGGGAGGGGGGAATGAGCAGTTCTTC. Full variable domain (outside the CDR3, taken from reference TRBV7-9 and TRBJ2-1): DTGVSQNPRHKITKRGQNVTFRCDPISEHNRLYWYRQTLGQGPEFLTYFQNEAQLEKSRLLSDRFSAERPKGSFSTLEIQRTEQGDSAMYLCASSLKLAGGGNEQFFGPGTRLTVL.